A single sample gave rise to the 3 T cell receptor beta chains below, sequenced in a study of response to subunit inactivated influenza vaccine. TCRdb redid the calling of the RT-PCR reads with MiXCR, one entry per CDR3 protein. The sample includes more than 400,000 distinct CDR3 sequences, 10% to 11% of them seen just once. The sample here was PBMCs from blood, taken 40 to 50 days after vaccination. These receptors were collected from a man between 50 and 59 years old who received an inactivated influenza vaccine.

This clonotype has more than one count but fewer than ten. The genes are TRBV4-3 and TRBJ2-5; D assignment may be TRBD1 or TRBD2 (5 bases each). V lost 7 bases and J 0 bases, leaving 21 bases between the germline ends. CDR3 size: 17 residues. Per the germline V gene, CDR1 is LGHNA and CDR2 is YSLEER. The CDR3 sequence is CASTARVSGRHQETQYF. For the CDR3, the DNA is TGCGCCAGCACCGCCAGGGTATCGGGGAGACACCAAGAGACCCAGTACTTC.

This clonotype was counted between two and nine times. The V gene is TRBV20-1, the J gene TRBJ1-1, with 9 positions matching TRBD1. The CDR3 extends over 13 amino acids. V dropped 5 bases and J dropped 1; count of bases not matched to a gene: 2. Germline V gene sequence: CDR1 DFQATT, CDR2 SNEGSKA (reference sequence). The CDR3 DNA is TGCAGTGCTGGACAGGGGAAGAACACTGAAGCTTTCTTT. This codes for CSAGQGKNTEAFF.

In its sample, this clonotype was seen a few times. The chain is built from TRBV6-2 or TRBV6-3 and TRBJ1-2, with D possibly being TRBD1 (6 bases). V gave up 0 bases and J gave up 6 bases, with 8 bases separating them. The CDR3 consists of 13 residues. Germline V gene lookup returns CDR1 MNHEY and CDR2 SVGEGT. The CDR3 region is CASSYSYRDGYTF. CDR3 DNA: TGTGCCAGCAGTTACTCCTACAGGGATGGCTACACCTTC.